This entry features one TCR beta chain sequence. Its matching antigen is unknown. Genomic DNA of each subset was evenly split across several immunoSEQ plates. Only in-frame clones appear in the TCRdb table, and some are missing; sequencing was by immunoSEQ multiplex PCR. The data show 2 million to 2.5 million clones, 93% seen once. This record belongs to a study of shared clonotypes between healthy human individuals. Study information: Three plates each covered CD4 naive and memory; CD8 naive two, CD8 memory one.

Whole-study findings and limits: Between a few donors, naive CD4 clonotypes were shared at a level of about 5%.

The sequence was obtained from a man aged 18 to 30 in good health. Some clones in this sample may be carry-over from other donors' samples. The specimen was naive CD4+ T cells from PBMCs. Subset of the sample: CD45RA+ positively selected.

CDR3 bases: TGTGCCAGCAGCGTAGAGTTGGACAACCAAGAGACCCAGTACTTC. This gives the protein CASSVELDNQETQYF. The V and J genes are TRBV9 and TRBJ2-5; D possibly corresponds to TRBD1 (5 bases). This CDR3 contains 15 residues. Trimming took 0 bases from V and 0 from J, leaving 9 bases between them. Per germline, CDR1 SGDLS and CDR2 YYNGEE.